The 6 T cell receptor beta chains presented below share a single source sample, sequenced in a study of shared clonotypes between healthy human individuals (dated by TCRdb to 2019 to 2021). The protocol used for the library was the immunoSEQ multiplex PCR assay. As stored in TCRdb, this immuneACCESS dataset retains in-frame rearrangements with V and J assigned. A fraction of the clones does not appear; measured against another copy, unresolved V genes explain less than half of the discrepancy, and the remainder lacks a known reason. This sample has 1,400,000 or so clones in its table, and approximately 98.5% of those were observed once. The top ten hold 0.36% of the sample. Sequences were obtained from naive CD4+ T cells sorted from blood. Read against the paper, the sample's cell subset or site label means: CD45RA+ positively selected. The source of these receptors is a man aged 25-45 years in good health.

The V and J genes are TRBV2 and TRBJ2-7, with 9 bases matching TRBD1. Germline CDR1 is SNHLY and CDR2 is FYNNEI. J gave up 3 bases and V 6 bases, and 0 bases lay outside the gene matches. This CDR3 is 12 amino acids long. The CDR3 reads CASRTGGYEQYF. The DNA for the CDR3 is TGTGCCAGCAGGACAGGGGGCTACGAGCAGTACTTC.

The genes are TRBV11-3 and TRBJ2-7; maybe TRBD2 (5 bases). The ends were cut back, 4 bases at V and 5 bases at J, with 18 bases in the middle. The CDR3 is made up of 15 amino acids. Germline V lookup: CDR1 SGHNT, CDR2 YENEEA. The CDR3 bases are TGTGCCAGCAGCTCTCACCGGGATGGAGGAAACGAGCAGTACTTC. Amino acid sequence: CASSSHRDGGNEQYF.

The J gene is TRBJ1-5, the V gene TRBV29-1; tentative D call: TRBD1 (6 bases). Trimming removed 6 bases at V and 5 bases at J, with 11 bases between. This CDR3 has 12 residues. Germline CDR1 is SQVTM and CDR2 is ANQGSEA. Written as DNA, the CDR3 is TGCAGCGTGGGGGCAGACCATCAGCCCCAGCATTTT. Encoded protein: CSVGADHQPQHF.

This chain links TRBV5-4 with TRBJ2-7, with TRBD1 matching 7 bases. The CDR3 totals 16 residues. Germline lookup yields CDR1 SGHNT and CDR2 YYREEE (reference sequence). Losses at the gene ends were 0 bases for V and 3 bases for J; bases not matched to a gene: 9. The chain's CDR3 is CASSLGRDRVVYEQYF. The CDR3 DNA sequence: TGTGCCAGCAGCTTGGGCCGTGACAGGGTAGTCTACGAGCAGTACTTC.

This clone was observed once. This rearrangement joins TRBV18 to TRBJ2-2, with 8 nucleotides matching TRBD1. J was trimmed by 1 base and V by 3 bases; bases with no gene match: 1. CDR3 length equals 15 residues. Looked up from germline, CDR1 is KGHSH and CDR2 is LQKENI. CDR3 DNA sequence: TGTGCCAGCTCACCTGACAGGGGGAACACCGGGGAGCTGTTTTTT. As protein: CASSPDRGNTGELFF.

The V call is TRBV21-1, the J call TRBJ2-1; the table's D gene call, TRBD2, was not cross checked with the DNA. TRBV21-1 is noted as a pseudogene. The CDR3 consists of 15 residues. The CDR3 loop is CEGAGGPGSYNEQFF. Here the CDR3 DNA reads TGTGAGGGGGCGGGAGGGCCTGGCTCCTACAATGAGCAGTTCTTC.